This record looks at one T cell receptor beta chain sequence and its context. The entry originates in a study of CD8 T cells in Susac syndrome. The authors sequenced TCR beta from blood CD8+ and CD4+ T cells. The TEMRA cells underwent FACS enrichment, while the CD8+ and CD4+ T cells underwent negative isolation. With random hexamers, reverse transcription was performed on about 0.5 to 1 ug of RNA. Coverage of TCR beta CDR3 amplification by immunoSEQ multiplex PCR extended to 54 Vbeta and 13 Jbeta. TCRdb reanalysed the immunoSEQ multiplex PCR reads using MiXCR and keeps one entry per CDR3 protein. Of 180,000 or so distinct CDR3 sequences detected, roughly 94% appear once; the ten largest clones hold approximately 0.094%. Germline V gene sequence: CDR1 DFQATT, CDR2 SNEGSKA (reference sequence). The CDR3 has 16 residues. The germline V and J ends were trimmed by 5 bases and 0 bases, with 17 bases remaining between them.

Sequencing input: CD4+ T cells from PBMCs. The clonotype originates from a human donor in good health. V usage is TRBV20-1 and J usage is TRBJ2-1; D may be TRBD1 (5 bases). CDR3 in DNA: TGCAGTGCTGCCGCCTTGGGGCTGAGCTCCTACAATGAGCAGTTCTTC. Translation: CSAAALGLSSYNEQFF.